There are a few counts of the clone carrying this T cell receptor beta chain. Its antigen is unknown. Each patient's relapse followed autologous stem cell transplantation, and brentuximab vedotin exposure varied. Patients had relapsed/refractory classical Hodgkin lymphoma with complete response, partial response or progressive disease as best response. The data belong to a study of PD-1 blockade in classical Hodgkin lymphoma. The overall study: Patients had nivolumab dosed at 3 mg/kg, delivered intravenously every 2 weeks. Study outcomes and limitations: Relative to healthy donors, newly diagnosed patients reportedly had lower baseline TCR diversity, which was reported as lower still in relapsed/refractory patients. The drivers behind the repertoire differences, possibly disease activity or prior therapy, remain undefined.

Method: immunoSEQ multiplex PCR; TCRdb's copy keeps in-frame clones and lacks some. The sample includes 66,000 or so clones, about two thirds seen only once; the top ten take 7.5% to 10%. Source: peripheral blood mononuclear cells (PBMCs), taken before the second cycle of nivolumab. The TCR originated in a human donor with classical Hodgkin lymphoma.

The CDR3 protein is CASSLTGDGYNSPLHF. CDR3 DNA: TGTGCCAGCAGCTTAACAGGGGATGGGTATAATTCACCCCTCCACTTT. The genes are TRBV7-3 and TRBJ1-6; D is possibly TRBD1 (5 bases). CDR1 SGHTA and CDR2 FQGTGA come from the germline V gene. This CDR3 contains 16 residues. Trimming shortened V by 0 bases and J by 4 bases, and 10 bases separated the two germline ends. The variable domain in full, completed from reference TRBV7-3 and TRBJ1-6, reads GAGVSQTPSNKVTEKGKYVELRCDPISGHTALYWYRQSLGQGPEFLIYFQGTGAADDSGLPNDRFFAVRPEGSVSTLKIQRTERGDSAVYLCASSLTGDGYNSPLHFGNGTRLTVT.